What follows is one TCR beta chain and its context. Its target antigen remains unknown. No qualities accompany the bases; no much larger clone lies one base away. Genomic DNA was isolated from the sorted cells so that the TCRbeta CDR3 region could be sequenced. The immunoSEQ Assay was used for sequencing of TCRbeta CDR3 regions. TCRdb provides this immuneACCESS table in a form limited to in-frame rearrangements. Some clones are lacking; in checked studies, under half of them reflect an unresolved V gene, and why the rest are absent is not known. This sample comprises some 80,000 clones, around nine tenths of them detected only once. The top ten clonotypes cover under 0.9% of the sample. The trial excluded patients who had a history of autoimmune disease or who were on systemic immunosuppression. In every dose cohort, peripheral blood was drawn for TCR sequencing at baseline, cycle 4 day 1, and cycle 7 day 1. Samples came from an open-label, multicenter, first-in-human phase I dose-escalation trial of ivuxolimab. Adults with locally advanced or metastatic melanoma, renal cell carcinoma, hepatocellular carcinoma or head and neck squamous cell carcinoma were enrolled in the trial. Before TCR sequencing, CD4+ T cells and CD8+ T cells from peripheral blood were sorted into separate populations.

The record originates from a study of OX40 agonist ivuxolimab in advanced cancers. Regarding the research as a whole: Ivuxolimab was an agonistic, fully human IgG2 monoclonal antibody directed against OX40 (CD134), a costimulatory receptor. Partial responses occurred in three dose-escalation patients: two with cutaneous melanoma and one with hepatocellular carcinoma. The purpose of peripheral TCRbeta sequencing was to test whether ivuxolimab changed TCR sequence diversity and led to clonal T-cell expansion. Intravenous ivuxolimab was administered to patients every 2 weeks at six dose levels: 0.01, 0.1, 0.3, 1.5, 3 and 10 mg/kg. Among the roughly 54 dose-escalation patients, approximately 20 had hepatocellular carcinoma, around 15 melanoma, 9 renal cell carcinoma and 9 head and neck cancer. Patients were allowed to have had prior anti-PD-1, anti-PD-L1 or anti-CTLA-4 therapy, and 40% of the dose-escalation patients had been treated with checkpoint inhibitors. The dose-escalation cohort was about 83% male with a mean age of roughly 60 years, ranging from roughly 20 to 80. The paper reports the monotherapy dose-escalation portion (N of about 50 patients) of the phase I ivuxolimab trial. The full study reports these points: Antigen specificity was not determined for the clonally expanded peripheral T cells. On average, CD8+ T cells showed more expanded clones than CD4+ T cells after ivuxolimab. Low levels of normalized T-cell clonal expansion were also seen in some patients who did not respond. At doses from 0.1 to 3.0 mg/kg, clonal expansion was seen in both CD4+ and CD8+ blood T cells between baseline and week 6. In the 0.1-3.0 mg/kg groups, partial responders were among the patients with the lowest normalized peripheral clonal expansion, particularly in CD8+ T cells.

The CDR3 numbers 14 residues from cysteine through phenylalanine. CDR3 DNA is the only sequence kept; it has 42 bases, read in frame from the first base. The germline V gene (reference sequence) provides CDR1 LNHDA and CDR2 SQIVND. V is cut by 5 bases and J by 2 bases, and the space between the germline ends is 9 bases. Sequenced here: CD4+ or CD8+ T cells sorted from blood, sampled in a trial of the OX40 agonist ivuxolimab. This clonotype was sampled from an adult with an advanced solid tumor such as melanoma, head and neck, liver or kidney cancer. Recombination linked TRBV19 to TRBJ1-4; too little of a D gene remains to name it. This receptor carries the CDR3 CASSPHSTNEKLFF. The DNA sequence is as follows: TGTGCCAGTAGTCCGCATTCGACTAATGAAAAACTGTTTTTT.